Listed below are T cell receptor beta chains from one sample, sequenced in a study of blood T cell repertoires in COVID-19. Data came from immunoSEQ multiplex PCR; TCRdb stores just in-frame clones and leaves some out. The table includes some 240,000 clones, about 84% detected once. Sequencing input: peripheral blood. The receptors were gathered from a human donor in a cohort sampled during active COVID-19. CDR3s include the opening cysteine and the closing phenylalanine or tryptophan. A D gene is named only where the DNA matches it firmly. Some rows have no size entry. The others give once, few or many, or a class for an expanded clone.

J	D	V	size	CDR3	DNA
TRBJ1-6	TRBD1	TRBV28	-	CASSPPTGGDSPLHF	TGTGCCAGCAGTCCCCCCACAGGGGGCGATTCACCCCTCCACTTT
TRBJ2-1	-	TRBV27	-	CASMGIRGNIEQFF	TGTGCCAGCATGGGGATTCGAGGGAATATTGAGCAGTTCTTC
TRBJ2-1	-	TRBV4-3	-	CASSQDLYNEQFF	TGCGCCAGCAGCCAAGATCTGTACAATGAGCAGTTCTTC
TRBJ2-1	-	TRBV19	-	CASSSSQRVLSYNEQFF	TGTGCCAGTAGTAGTTCCCAGCGGGTTCTCTCCTACAATGAGCAGTTCTTC
TRBJ1-2	TRBD1	TRBV28	-	CASSRTGVFYGYTF	TGTGCCAGCAGCCGGACAGGGGTCTTCTATGGCTACACCTTC
TRBJ2-5	TRBD2	TRBV19	-	CASSLLAGEGETQYF	TGTGCCAGTAGTCTCCTAGCGGGGGAGGGAGAGACCCAGTACTTC
TRBJ1-1	-	TRBV5-6	-	CASSLRLPNTEAFF	TGTGCCAGCAGCTTGAGACTTCCGAACACTGAAGCTTTCTTT
TRBJ1-1	-	TRBV7-9	once	CASRYGSNTEAFF	TGTGCCAGCCGCTACGGGTCGAACACTGAAGCTTTCTTT
TRBJ2-7	-	TRBV4-1	-	CASSQVPGDYEQYF	TGCGCCAGCAGCCAGGTTCCAGGGGACTACGAGCAGTACTTC
TRBJ2-7	TRBD1	TRBV7-2	few	CASSAGTGREQYF	TGTGCCAGCAGCGCCGGGACAGGCCGAGAGCAGTACTTC
TRBJ1-1	TRBD1	TRBV11-2	-	CASSSPRQGRMNTEAFF	TGTGCCAGCAGCTCGCCCAGACAGGGTAGAATGAACACTGAAGCTTTCTTT
TRBJ2-1	TRBD2	TRBV7-2	-	CASSLDLASGSLEQFF	TGTGCCAGCAGCTTAGATCTGGCTAGCGGGAGTCTTGAGCAGTTCTTC
TRBJ2-1	-	TRBV27	-	CASLGLSYNEQFF	TGTGCCAGTCTGGGACTTTCCTACAATGAGCAGTTCTTC
TRBJ2-7	TRBD2	TRBV7-8	-	CASSSSGETYEQYF	TGTGCCAGCAGCTCTAGCGGAGAAACCTACGAGCAGTACTTC
TRBJ2-2	-	TRBV6-5	-	CASSLNLQATGELFF	TGTGCCAGCAGCCTTAACTTACAGGCCACCGGGGAGCTGTTTTTT
TRBJ2-2	TRBD2	TRBV6-5	-	CATSPGGADTGELFF	TGTGCCACAAGCCCGGGGGGGGCCGACACCGGGGAGCTGTTTTTT
TRBJ1-6	-	TRBV9	few	CASSVGTTGNSPLHF	TGTGCCAGCAGCGTAGGTACGACAGGAAATTCACCCCTCCACTTT
TRBJ2-1	TRBD2	TRBV4-1	once	CASSAGLAGFDNEQFF	TGCGCCAGCAGCGCCGGACTAGCGGGATTTGACAATGAGCAGTTCTTC
TRBJ2-5	TRBD1	TRBV18	-	CASSPLTGFGETQYF	TGTGCCAGCTCACCGCTGACAGGGTTCGGTGAGACCCAGTACTTC
TRBJ1-2	TRBD1	TRBV29-1	-	CSVVSPGTGGSVWGYTF	TGCAGCGTTGTATCCCCCGGGACAGGTGGGTCCGTATGGGGCTACACCTTC
TRBJ2-1	TRBD2	TRBV5-5	-	CASSPVIGSGRVLEFF	TGTGCCAGCAGCCCGGTCATCGGCAGCGGGAGGGTTTTGGAGTTCTTC
TRBJ1-5	TRBD1	TRBV6-5	-	CASSSDTGGYQPQHF	TGTGCCAGCAGTTCGGATACAGGGGGTTATCAGCCCCAGCATTTT
TRBJ2-3	-	TRBV2	-	CASSEVNRFTDTQYF	TGTGCCAGCAGTGAGGTTAACAGATTTACAGATACGCAGTATTTT
TRBJ1-1	TRBD1	TRBV9	-	CASSLRSTGVPNTEAFF	TGTGCCAGCAGCCTTAGGTCTACAGGGGTCCCAAACACTGAAGCTTTCTTT
TRBJ2-7	TRBD2	TRBV27	-	CASSRPGLAGGLIEQYF	TGTGCCAGCAGTCGCCCGGGACTAGCGGGGGGGTTGATCGAGCAGTACTTC
TRBJ2-7	-	TRBV7-9	-	CASSFLQLSYEQYF	TGTGCCAGCAGCTTTCTACAGTTATCCTACGAGCAGTACTTC
TRBJ2-5	TRBD2	TRBV15	-	CATSSLGLAGQETQYF	TGTGCCACCAGCAGCCTTGGACTAGCGGGGCAAGAGACCCAGTACTTC
TRBJ1-5	-	TRBV5-6	-	CASSRQGPNQPQHF	TGTGCCAGCAGCCGGCAGGGGCCCAATCAGCCCCAGCATTTT
TRBJ2-2	-	TRBV9	-	CASSIGTFPGELFF	TGTGCCAGCAGCATAGGGACATTCCCGGGGGAGCTGTTTTTT
TRBJ1-6	TRBD1	TRBV7-2	-	CASSISTGDNNSPLHF	TGTGCCAGCAGCATATCGACAGGGGATAATAATTCACCCCTCCACTTT
TRBJ1-6	-	TRBV5-5	-	CASSLGSGVGSPLHF	TGTGCCAGCAGCTTGGGGTCAGGGGTGGGTTCACCCCTCCACTTT
TRBJ2-7	TRBD2	TRBV5-1	-	CASSPTSGRSYEQYF	TGCGCCAGCAGCCCTACTAGCGGGCGTTCCTACGAGCAGTACTTC
TRBJ2-3	-	TRBV28	few	CASSLGAIGTDTQYF	TGTGCCAGCAGTTTGGGCGCCATTGGCACAGATACGCAGTATTTT
TRBJ2-3	-	TRBV30	-	CAWSGASSDTQYF	TGTGCCTGGAGTGGGGCTAGCTCAGATACGCAGTATTTT
TRBJ2-2	TRBD2	TRBV7-2	-	CASSVTSVNTGELFF	TGTGCCAGCAGCGTGACTAGCGTGAACACCGGGGAGCTGTTTTTT
TRBJ2-7	TRBD2	TRBV4-2	-	CASSQDIAGRYEQYF	TGTGCCAGCAGCCAGGACATAGCGGGTCGATACGAGCAGTACTTC